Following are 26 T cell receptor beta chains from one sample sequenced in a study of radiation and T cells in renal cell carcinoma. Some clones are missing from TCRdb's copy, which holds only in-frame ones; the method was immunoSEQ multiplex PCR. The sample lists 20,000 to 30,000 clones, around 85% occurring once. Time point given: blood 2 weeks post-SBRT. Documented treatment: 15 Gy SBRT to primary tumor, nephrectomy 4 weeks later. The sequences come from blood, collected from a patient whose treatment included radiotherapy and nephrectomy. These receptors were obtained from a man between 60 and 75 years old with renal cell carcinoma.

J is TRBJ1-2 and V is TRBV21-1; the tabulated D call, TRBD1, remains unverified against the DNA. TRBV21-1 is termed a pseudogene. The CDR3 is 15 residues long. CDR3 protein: CASILQRCRNYGYTF. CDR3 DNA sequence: TGTGCCAGCATCCTTCAAAGATGCAGAAACTATGGCTACACCTTC.

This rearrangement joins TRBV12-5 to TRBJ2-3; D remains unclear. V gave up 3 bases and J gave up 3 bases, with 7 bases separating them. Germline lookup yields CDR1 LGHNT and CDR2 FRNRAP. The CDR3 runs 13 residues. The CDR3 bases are TGTGCTAGTGGTTTTTGGGGAACAGATACGCAGTATTTT. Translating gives CASGFWGTDTQYF.

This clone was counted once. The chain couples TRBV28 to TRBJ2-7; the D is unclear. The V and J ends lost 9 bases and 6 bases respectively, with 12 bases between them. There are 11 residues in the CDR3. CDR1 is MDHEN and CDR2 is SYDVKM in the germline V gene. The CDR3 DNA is TGTGCCAGTAATATGCCCGGCGAGCAGTACTTC. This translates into CASNMPGEQYF.

In nucleotides, the CDR3 is TGTGCCAGCAGCACCGGGGCTAGCGGGCAGAAGCAGTTCTTC. Translated, it gives CASSTGASGQKQFF. The J gene is TRBJ2-1, the V gene TRBV5-4; the match to TRBD2 covers 8 bases. Germline V lookup: CDR1 SGHNT, CDR2 YYREEE (reference sequence). The CDR3 consists of 14 residues. The J segment lost 11 bases and the V segment lost 4 bases, leaving 11 bases of the junction unmatched. Based on the CDR3 plus reference TRBV5-4 and TRBJ2-1, the full variable domain is ETGVTQSPTHLIKTRGQQVTLRCSSQSGHNTVSWYQQALGQGPQFIFQYYREEENGRGNFPPRFSGLQFPNYSSELNVNALELDDSALYLCASSTGASGQKQFFGPGTRLTVL.

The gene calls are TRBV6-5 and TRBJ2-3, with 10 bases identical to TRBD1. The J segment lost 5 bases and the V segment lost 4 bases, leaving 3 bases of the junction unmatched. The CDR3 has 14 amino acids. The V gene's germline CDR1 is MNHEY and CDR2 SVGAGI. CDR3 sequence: CASSWTGGIDTQYF. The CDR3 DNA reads TGTGCCAGCAGTTGGACAGGGGGGATAGATACGCAGTATTTT.

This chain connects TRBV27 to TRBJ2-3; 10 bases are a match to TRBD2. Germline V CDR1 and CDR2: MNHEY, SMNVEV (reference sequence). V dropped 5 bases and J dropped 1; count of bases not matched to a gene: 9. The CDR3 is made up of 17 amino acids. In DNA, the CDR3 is TGTGCCAGCAGTCCGATTAGACTAGCGGGCCGCACAGATACGCAGTATTTT. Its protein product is CASSPIRLAGRTDTQYF.

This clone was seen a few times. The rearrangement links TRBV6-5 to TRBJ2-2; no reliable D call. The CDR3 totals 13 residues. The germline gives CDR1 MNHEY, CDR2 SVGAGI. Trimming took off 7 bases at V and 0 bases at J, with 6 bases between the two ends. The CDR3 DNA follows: TGTGCCAGCATAAACACGAACACCGGGGAGCTGTTTTTT. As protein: CASINTNTGELFF.

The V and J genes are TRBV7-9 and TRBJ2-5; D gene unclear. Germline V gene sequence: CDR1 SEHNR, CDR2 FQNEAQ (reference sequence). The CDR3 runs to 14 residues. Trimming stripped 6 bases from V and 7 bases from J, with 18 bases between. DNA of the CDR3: TGTGCCAGCAGTTTCGCCGGTCAATTAGGGACCCAGTACTTC. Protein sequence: CASSFAGQLGTQYF.

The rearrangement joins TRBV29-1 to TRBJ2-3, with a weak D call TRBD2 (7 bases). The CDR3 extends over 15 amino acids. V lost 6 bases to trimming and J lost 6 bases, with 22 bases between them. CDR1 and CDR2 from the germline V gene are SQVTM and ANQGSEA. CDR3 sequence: CSVGGLAAYWDTQYF. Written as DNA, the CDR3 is TGCAGCGTGGGGGGGCTAGCGGCGTATTGGGATACGCAGTATTTT.

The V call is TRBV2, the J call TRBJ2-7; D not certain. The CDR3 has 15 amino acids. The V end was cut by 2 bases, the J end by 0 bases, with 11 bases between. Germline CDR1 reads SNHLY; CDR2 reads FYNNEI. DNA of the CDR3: TGTGCCAGCAGTGAATGGGAATTACCCTCCTACGAGCAGTACTTC. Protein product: CASSEWELPSYEQYF.

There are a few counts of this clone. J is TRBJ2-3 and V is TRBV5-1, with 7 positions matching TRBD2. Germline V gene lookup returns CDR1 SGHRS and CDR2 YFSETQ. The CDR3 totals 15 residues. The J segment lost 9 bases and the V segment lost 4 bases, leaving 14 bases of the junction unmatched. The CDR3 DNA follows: TGCGCCAGCAGCCGGGAGGTTTCCCAGGGCGAGACGCAGTATTTT. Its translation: CASSREVSQGETQYF.

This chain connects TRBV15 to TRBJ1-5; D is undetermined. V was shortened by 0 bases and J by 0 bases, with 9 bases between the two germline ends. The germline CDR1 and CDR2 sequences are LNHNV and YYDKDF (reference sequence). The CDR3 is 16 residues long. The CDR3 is CATSRDVASSNQPQHF. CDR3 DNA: TGTGCCACCAGCAGAGATGTCGCCTCTAGCAATCAGCCCCAGCATTTT. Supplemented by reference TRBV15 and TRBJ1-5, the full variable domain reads DAMVIQNPRYQVTQFGKPVTLSCSQTLNHNVMYWYQQKSSQAPKLLFHYYDKDFNNEADTPDNFQSRRPNTSFCFLDIRSPGLGDTAMYLCATSRDVASSNQPQHFGDGTRLSIL.

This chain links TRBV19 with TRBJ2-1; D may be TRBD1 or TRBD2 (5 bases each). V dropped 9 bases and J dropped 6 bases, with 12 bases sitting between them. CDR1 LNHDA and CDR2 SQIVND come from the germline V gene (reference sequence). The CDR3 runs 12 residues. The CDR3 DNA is TGTGCCAGCCGTAGGGACGTCAATGAGCAGTTCTTC. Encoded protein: CASRRDVNEQFF.

As DNA, the CDR3 is TGTGCCATCAGTGATGCGGGTGAGCAGTACTTC. Protein sequence: CAISDAGEQYF. The J gene is TRBJ2-7, the V gene TRBV10-3, with D possibly being TRBD2 (5 bases). The V gene's germline CDR1 is ENHRY and CDR2 SYGVKD. This CDR3 comprises 11 residues. Trimming took off 3 bases at V and 7 bases at J, with 7 bases between the two ends.

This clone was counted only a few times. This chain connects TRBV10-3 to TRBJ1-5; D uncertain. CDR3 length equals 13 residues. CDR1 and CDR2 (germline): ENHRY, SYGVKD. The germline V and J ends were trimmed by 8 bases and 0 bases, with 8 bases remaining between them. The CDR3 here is CAIGSDSNQPQHF. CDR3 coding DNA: TGTGCCATCGGCTCGGATAGCAATCAGCCCCAGCATTTT.

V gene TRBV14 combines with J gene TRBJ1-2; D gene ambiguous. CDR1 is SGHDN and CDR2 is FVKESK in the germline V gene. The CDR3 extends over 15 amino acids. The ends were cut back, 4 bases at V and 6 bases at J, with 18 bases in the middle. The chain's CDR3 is CASSLGFAGPDGYTF. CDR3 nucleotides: TGTGCCAGCAGCCTCGGATTCGCCGGGCCGGATGGCTACACCTTC.

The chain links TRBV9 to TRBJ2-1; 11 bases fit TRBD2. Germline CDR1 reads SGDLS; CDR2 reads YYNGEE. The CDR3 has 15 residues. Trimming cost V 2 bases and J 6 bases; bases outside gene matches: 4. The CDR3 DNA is TGTGCCAGCAGCGTTAGCGGGAGGGGGTCCAATGAGCAGTTCTTC. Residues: CASSVSGRGSNEQFF.

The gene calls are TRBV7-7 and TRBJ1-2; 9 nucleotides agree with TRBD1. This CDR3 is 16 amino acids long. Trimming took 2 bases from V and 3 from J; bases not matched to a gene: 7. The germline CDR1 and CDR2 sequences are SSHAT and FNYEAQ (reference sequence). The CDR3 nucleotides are TGTGCCAGCAGCTTATCGGCCCGGGACAGGGACTATGGCTACACCTTC. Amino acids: CASSLSARDRDYGYTF.

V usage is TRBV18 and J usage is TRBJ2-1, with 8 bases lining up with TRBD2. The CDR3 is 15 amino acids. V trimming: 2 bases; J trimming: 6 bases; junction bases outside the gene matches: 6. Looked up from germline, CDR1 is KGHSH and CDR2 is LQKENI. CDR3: CASSPSGSHSNEQFF. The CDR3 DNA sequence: TGTGCCAGCTCACCAAGCGGGAGTCACTCCAATGAGCAGTTCTTC.

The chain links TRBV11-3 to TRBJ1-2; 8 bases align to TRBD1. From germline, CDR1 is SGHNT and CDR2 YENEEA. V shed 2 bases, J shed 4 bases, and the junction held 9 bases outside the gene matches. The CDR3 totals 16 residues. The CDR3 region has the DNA TGTGCCAGCAGCTTATCGGTCGCAGGGGGCGCCTATGGCTACACCTTC. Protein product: CASSLSVAGGAYGYTF.

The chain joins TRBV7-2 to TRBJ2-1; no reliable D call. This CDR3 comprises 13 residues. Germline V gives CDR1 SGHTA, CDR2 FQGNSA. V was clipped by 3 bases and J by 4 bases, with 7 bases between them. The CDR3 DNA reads TGTGCCAGCAGCTTTACAGCGTACAATGAGCAGTTCTTC. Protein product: CASSFTAYNEQFF.

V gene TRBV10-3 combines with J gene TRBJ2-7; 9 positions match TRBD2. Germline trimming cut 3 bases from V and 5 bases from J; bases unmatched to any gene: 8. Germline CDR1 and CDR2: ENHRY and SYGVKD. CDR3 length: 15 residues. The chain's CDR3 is CAISDLAGEQNEQYF. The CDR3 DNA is TGTGCCATCAGTGACTTAGCGGGAGAGCAAAACGAGCAGTACTTC.

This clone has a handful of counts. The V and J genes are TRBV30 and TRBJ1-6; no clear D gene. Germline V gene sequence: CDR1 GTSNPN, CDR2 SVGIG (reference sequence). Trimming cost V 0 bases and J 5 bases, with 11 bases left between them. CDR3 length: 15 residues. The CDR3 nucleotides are TGTGCCTGGAGTGTACGGACGGGAAATAATTCACCCCTCCACTTT. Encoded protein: CAWSVRTGNNSPLHF.

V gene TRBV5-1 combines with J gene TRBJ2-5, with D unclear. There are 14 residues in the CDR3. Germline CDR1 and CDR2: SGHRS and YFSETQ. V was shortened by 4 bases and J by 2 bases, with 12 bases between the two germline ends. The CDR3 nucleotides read TGCGCCAGCAGCCCCGGGTCTATACAAGAGACCCAGTACTTC. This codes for CASSPGSIQETQYF.

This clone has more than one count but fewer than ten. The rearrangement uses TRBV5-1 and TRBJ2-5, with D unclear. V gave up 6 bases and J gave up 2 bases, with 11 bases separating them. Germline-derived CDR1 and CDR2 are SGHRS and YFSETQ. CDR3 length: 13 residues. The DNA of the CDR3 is TGCGCCAGCAAGAGAGCGAGGCAAGAGACCCAGTACTTC. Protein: CASKRARQETQYF.

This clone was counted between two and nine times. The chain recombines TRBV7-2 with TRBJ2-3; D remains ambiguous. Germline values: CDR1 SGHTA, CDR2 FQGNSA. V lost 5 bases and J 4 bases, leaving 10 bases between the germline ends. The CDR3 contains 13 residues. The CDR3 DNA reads TGTGCCAGCAGCATTAGGATCTCAGATACGCAGTATTTT. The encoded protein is CASSIRISDTQYF. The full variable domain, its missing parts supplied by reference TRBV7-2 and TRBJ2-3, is GAGVSQSPSNKVTEKGKDVELRCDPISGHTALYWYRQSLGQGLEFLIYFQGNSAPDKSGLPSDRFSAERTGGSVSTLTIQRTQQEDSAVYLCASSIRISDTQYFGPGTRLTVL.